This T cell receptor beta chain was sequenced for a study of patients and donors after allogeneic stem cell transplantation. TCRdb redid the calling of the RT-PCR reads with MiXCR, one entry per CDR3 protein. The table lists approximately 200,000 distinct CDR3 sequences, approximately 41% of them singletons. Trimming took off 0 bases at V and 12 bases at J, with 18 bases between the two ends. The CDR3 consists of 15 residues. Per the germline V gene, CDR1 is SGHTA and CDR2 is FQGNSA. The chain employs TRBV7-2 and TRBJ2-1; D might be TRBD1 (5 bases). The TCR comes from a human donor who was either an allogeneic HSCT recipient or a stem cell or donor lymphocyte infusion donor (not recorded which). It is not recorded whose cells these are; they may come from a transplant donor. The sequenced material came from blood, either unsorted or a sorted T cell fraction (not recorded which). The CDR3 loop is CASSLARITGQGQFF. CDR3 nucleotide sequence: TGTGCCAGCAGCTTAGCCAGAATTACAGGTCAGGGGCAGTTCTTC.